Listed below are T cell receptor beta chains from one sample, sequenced in a study of regulatory T cells in long-lasting Graves disease. Using its own MiXCR run on the multiplex PCR reads, TCRdb lists one record per CDR3 protein. The table records some 500,000 distinct CDR3 sequences, 15% to 20% of them present only once. A further study also used this sample, focusing on T cells in Graves' hyperthyroidism and ophthalmopathy.

The sample was peripheral blood mononuclear cells (PBMCs), taken at new diagnosis, from a patient treated with antithyroid drugs. All receptors derive from a woman aged 35-60 years with Graves disease. The CDR3 runs from the conserved cysteine through the conserved F or W. Each record gives: V gene, J gene, clone size, D gene, CDR3 protein, CDR3 DNA. The D gene is left open where the match is weak. Clone size, where shown, is once, few, many, or a class for clones that have expanded.

TRBV19	TRBJ1-4	.	TRBD1	CASKGQTNEKLFF	TGTGCCAGTAAGGGACAGACTAATGAAAAACTGTTTTTT
TRBV12-3/TRBV12-4	TRBJ2-2	many	TRBD1	CASKTGGAGGELFF	TGTGCCAGCAAGACAGGGGGCGCGGGCGGGGAGCTGTTTTTT
TRBV2	TRBJ1-1	many	.	CASSEARGDGEAFF	TGTGCCAGCAGTGAAGCAAGGGGGGACGGTGAAGCTTTCTTT
TRBV27	TRBJ1-5	.	.	CASSLSVAQPQHF	TGTGCCAGCAGTTTATCAGTAGCTCAGCCCCAGCATTTT
TRBV5-1	TRBJ2-1	many	.	CASSSNRDKSYNEQFF	TGCGCCAGCAGCTCCAACCGGGACAAGAGCTACAATGAGCAGTTCTTC
TRBV18	TRBJ2-1	many	.	CASSPLSGEQFF	TGTGCCAGCTCACCACTTTCCGGTGAGCAGTTCTTC
TRBV12-3/TRBV12-4	TRBJ2-2	many	.	CASSLSITTGELFF	TGTGCCAGCAGTTTGAGTATAACCACCGGGGAGCTGTTTTTT
TRBV12-5	TRBJ2-2	many	TRBD2	CASAQRAGGENTGELFF	TGTGCTAGTGCCCAACGAGCGGGGGGCGAGAACACCGGGGAGCTGTTTTTT
TRBV5-1	TRBJ2-5	few	.	CASSLGTSPQETQYF	TGCGCCAGCAGCCTTGGGACGAGCCCTCAAGAGACCCAGTACTTC
TRBV9	TRBJ2-7	.	.	CASSTRYRSEQYF	TGTGCCAGCAGCACCCGATATAGAAGCGAGCAGTACTTC
TRBV20-1	TRBJ2-7	.	TRBD2	CSAMGLAGGPDEQYF	TGCAGTGCTATGGGACTAGCGGGGGGGCCCGACGAGCAGTACTTC
TRBV10-3	TRBJ2-7	.	.	CAISEREQSYEQYF	TGTGCCATCAGTGAACGGGAGCAATCCTACGAGCAGTACTTC
TRBV7-9	TRBJ2-5	few	.	CASSRSGLETQYF	TGTGCCAGCAGTAGGTCAGGCCTCGAGACCCAGTACTTC
TRBV24-1	TRBJ2-7	few	.	CATSDSGARSYEQYF	TGTGCCACCAGTGATTCAGGGGCGCGGTCCTACGAGCAGTACTTC
TRBV7-2	TRBJ1-2	few	.	CASSSSGTHYGYTF	TGTGCCAGCAGCTCCTCGGGGACCCACTATGGCTACACCTTC
TRBV4-1	TRBJ1-5	.	.	CASSQGRTDNQPQHF	TGCGCCAGCAGCCAAGGCCGCACAGACAATCAGCCCCAGCATTTT
TRBV12-3/TRBV12-4	TRBJ1-6	.	TRBD1	CASSFRTGYNSPLHF	TGTGCCAGCAGTTTTAGGACAGGTTATAATTCACCCCTCCACTTT
TRBV7-9	TRBJ2-2	.	.	CASSLVSTGNTGELFF	TGTGCCAGCAGCTTAGTCTCTACAGGGAACACCGGGGAGCTGTTTTTT
TRBV12-3/TRBV12-4	TRBJ1-5	many	.	CASSFTDHSNQPQHF	TGTGCCAGCAGTTTTACGGACCATAGCAATCAGCCCCAGCATTTT
TRBV2	TRBJ2-3	many	.	CASSLLLQQYF	TGTGCCAGCAGCTTACTCCTTCAACAGTATTTT
TRBV6-2/TRBV6-3	TRBJ2-1	few	TRBD1	CATRQGAFDEQFF	TGTGCCACCCGACAGGGGGCTTTCGATGAGCAGTTCTTC
TRBV28	TRBJ2-7	many	TRBD1	CASRDPGQGLVYF	TGTGCCAGCAGGGATCCGGGACAGGGTTTGGTGTACTTC
TRBV12-5	TRBJ2-2	few	TRBD1	CASGNRQGAHGELFF	TGTGCTAGTGGTAATCGACAGGGGGCGCATGGGGAGCTGTTTTTT
TRBV30	TRBJ1-3	many	.	CAWSVAAVSGNTIYF	TGTGCCTGGAGTGTGGCGGCCGTCTCTGGAAACACCATATATTTT
TRBV7-3	TRBJ1-2	.	.	CASSLYGAGGDGYTF	TGTGCCAGCAGCTTATACGGGGCCGGGGGCGATGGCTACACCTTC
TRBV19	TRBJ2-1	.	TRBD1	CASSIGTGEQFF	TGTGCCAGTAGTATCGGGACAGGTGAGCAGTTCTTC
TRBV2	TRBJ2-2	few	.	CASSRDGPNTGELFF	TGTGCCAGCAGTCGGGACGGACCGAACACCGGGGAGCTGTTTTTT
TRBV5-1	TRBJ1-5	few	.	CASSPGHGPRQPQHF	TGCGCCAGCAGCCCAGGCCACGGGCCGCGGCAGCCCCAGCATTTT
TRBV7-9	TRBJ2-5	many	.	CASSHQGAEETQYF	TGTGCCAGCAGCCACCAAGGGGCTGAAGAGACCCAGTACTTC
TRBV6-1	TRBJ2-7	few	TRBD2	CATRTSGGYEQYF	TGTGCCACCCGGACTAGCGGAGGCTACGAGCAGTACTTC
TRBV20-1	TRBJ1-6	few	.	CSDAVTGGSSYNSPLHF	TGCAGTGACGCCGTGACCGGGGGTAGTTCCTATAATTCACCCCTCCACTTT
TRBV11-2	TRBJ1-1	many	.	CASSLDLTRAFF	TGTGCCAGCAGCTTAGATCTAACCAGAGCTTTCTTT
TRBV3-1	TRBJ1-1	.	.	CASRKLSNTEAFF	TGTGCCAGCAGGAAATTATCGAACACTGAAGCTTTCTTT
TRBV5-1	TRBJ2-2	many	TRBD1	CASKTGTVTGELFF	TGCGCCAGCAAAACCGGGACAGTCACCGGGGAGCTGTTTTTT
TRBV30	TRBJ1-4	few	.	CAWSVGRNEKLFF	TGTGCCTGGAGTGTAGGCAGGAATGAAAAACTGTTTTTT
TRBV5-1	TRBJ2-1	many	TRBD2	CASSLSGAFNNEQFF	TGCGCCAGCAGCTTGAGCGGGGCGTTTAACAATGAGCAGTTCTTC